The T cell receptor beta chain described here comes from a study of vaccination and CD4 T cells after COVID-19. Findings and caveats of the study: There were relatively few convalescent patients studied, and there were no early post-infection timepoints. When vaccine-specific clones from convalescent patients were examined, 304 of 307 were spike mono-reactive.

This CDR3 has 11 amino acids. V was cut by 3 bases and J by 7 bases, with 10 bases left in between. Germline V gene data show CDR1 as DFQATT and CDR2 as SNEGSKA (reference sequence). Stated treatment: roughly ten-day PBMC culture with coronavirus spike peptide pools or control peptides (ViraFEST assay). Using peptide pools, antigen-specific T cells were expanded in ViraFEST before TCRs were sequenced. The Oncomine TCR Beta short-read assay was applied to DNA of cultured CD4+ T cells. Genomic DNA was isolated from CD4+ T cells that had been cultured. TCRdb processed the PCR reads anew with MiXCR; each CDR3 protein has one entry. The sample records fewer than 15,000 distinct CDR3 sequences, roughly half being singletons. Remarks on this clonotype: Its antigen is undetermined. Just one base apart from a much larger clone, this may be a read error.

The rearrangement joins TRBV20-1 to TRBJ2-7; weak D call: TRBD2 (5 bases). This clonotype was sampled from a human donor who had recovered from COVID-19. Sequencing was performed on CD4+ T cells from blood, cultured in vitro. CDR3 DNA sequence: TGCAGTGCTAGCGGGAATCGGGAGCAGTACTTC. It specifies CSASGNREQYF.